These 3 T cell receptor beta chains share one sample of origin, sequenced in a study of blood T cell repertoires in COVID-19. TCRdb keeps only in-frame clones here, not all; method: immunoSEQ multiplex PCR. The sample carries 60,000 to 65,000 clones, 78% recorded once. Sequenced sample: peripheral blood. These receptors were obtained from a man aged 55 to 69 with COVID-19, enrolled during active disease.

V and J are TRBV6-5 and TRBJ1-2; TRBD1 aligns across 9 bases. Germline assignment: CDR1 MNHEY and CDR2 SVGAGI. The CDR3 is 13 residues long. Trimming removed 7 bases from V and 4 bases from J; junction bases left unmatched: 4. The CDR3 reads CASKMTGGYGYTF. CDR3 DNA sequence: TGTGCCAGCAAGATGACAGGGGGCTATGGCTACACCTTC.

The V call is TRBV3-1 (or the pseudogene TRBV3-2), the J call TRBJ2-5; 8 bases align to TRBD2. This CDR3 region has 16 residues. Per the germline V gene, CDR1 is LGHDT and CDR2 is YNNKEL (reference sequence). Losses at the gene ends were 4 bases for V and 2 bases for J; bases not matched to a gene: 9. CDR3 amino acids: CASSRGGGQGQETQYF. In DNA, the CDR3 is TGTGCCAGCAGCCGGGGCGGGGGGCAAGGACAAGAGACCCAGTACTTC.

The J gene is TRBJ2-3, the V gene TRBV10-3; no clear D gene. CDR3 length: 14 residues. V was shortened by 1 base and J by 3 bases, with 8 bases between the two germline ends. Germline CDR1 reads ENHRY; CDR2 reads SYGVKD. CDR3 DNA sequence: TGTGCCATCAGTGAGTGGCAGATTACAGATACGCAGTATTTT. It encodes CAISEWQITDTQYF.